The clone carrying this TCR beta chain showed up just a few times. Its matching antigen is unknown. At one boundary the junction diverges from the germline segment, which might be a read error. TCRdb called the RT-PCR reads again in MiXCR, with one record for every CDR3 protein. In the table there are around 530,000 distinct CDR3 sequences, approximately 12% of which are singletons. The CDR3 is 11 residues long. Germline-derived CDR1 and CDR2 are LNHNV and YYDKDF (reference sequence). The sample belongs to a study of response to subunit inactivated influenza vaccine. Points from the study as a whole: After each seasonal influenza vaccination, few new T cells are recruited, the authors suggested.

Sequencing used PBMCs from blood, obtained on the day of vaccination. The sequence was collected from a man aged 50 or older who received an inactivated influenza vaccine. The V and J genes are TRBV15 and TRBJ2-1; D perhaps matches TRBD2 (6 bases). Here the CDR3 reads CATSRAGRTIF. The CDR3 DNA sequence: TGTGCCACCAGCAGAGCCGGACGGACTATCTTC.